A selection of T cell receptor beta chains follows, all from one sample in a study of cytomegalovirus exposure and HLA in healthy donors. Here immunoSEQ multiplex PCR was the method, and the copy in TCRdb shows in-frame clones only, minus some. Of roughly 100,000 clones in the sample, about 16% were seen once. Sample: PBMCs. These receptors were taken from a female donor in good health and CMV-seronegative. CDR3s include the opening cysteine and the closing phenylalanine or tryptophan. A D gene is named only where the DNA matches it firmly. Clone size is not always given. Where it is, it says once, few, many or a class for expanded clones.

CDR3	size	D	J	V
CASSPPSVNYGYTF	NA	NA	TRBJ1-2	TRBV18
CATHRDRTEAFF	few	NA	TRBJ1-1	TRBV2
CASGGTSEQFF	few	NA	TRBJ2-1	TRBV2
CASSLGGGPLRDTQYF	NA	NA	TRBJ2-3	TRBV7-2
CASSPSGGSSQPQHF	few	TRBD1	TRBJ1-5	TRBV6-5
CASSEALPGDGYTF	many	NA	TRBJ1-2	TRBV2
CASSLDPGTEAFF	few	NA	TRBJ1-1	TRBV7-2
CASSRTSFDKQFF	NA	NA	TRBJ2-1	TRBV19
CASSLWAGSYEQYF	few	NA	TRBJ2-7	TRBV28
CASSLIAGGSPTDTQYF	few	TRBD2	TRBJ2-3	TRBV13
CASSPIAAPLETQYF	NA	NA	TRBJ2-5	TRBV13
CASSFPGVSPDTQYF	NA	NA	TRBJ2-3	TRBV7-2
CASSGGGRELDGYTF	few	NA	TRBJ1-2	TRBV2
CASSTGTGIYEQYF	NA	TRBD1	TRBJ2-7	TRBV6-5
CASSVGQGTTEAFF	few	TRBD1	TRBJ1-1	TRBV9
CATGQGRMTGELFF	few	TRBD1	TRBJ2-2	TRBV19
CASSLGAGSHSPLHF	NA	NA	TRBJ1-6	TRBV5-6
CASSPQDTNNEQFF	NA	NA	TRBJ2-1	TRBV5-8
CASSFQAIIQGTDTQYF	few	NA	TRBJ2-3	TRBV5-6
CASSQGGLAGGETQYF	NA	TRBD2	TRBJ2-5	TRBV4-2
CACGLQDSEQYF	few	NA	TRBJ2-7	TRBV30
CASSLGGTGDPYEQYF	few	TRBD1	TRBJ2-7	TRBV28
CASSPRDYEQYF	NA	NA	TRBJ2-7	TRBV11-2
CATDRTGDSNQPQHF	NA	TRBD1	TRBJ1-5	TRBV6-1
CASSLAPLGSSYEQYF	NA	NA	TRBJ2-7	TRBV5-1
CASSLMGSGRQDTQYF	NA	TRBD2	TRBJ2-3	TRBV7-3
CASSPQVLVNEQFF	few	NA	TRBJ2-1	TRBV2
CASTPPLTGNTEAFF	few	NA	TRBJ1-1	TRBV6-6
CASSQVLSTGSYEQYF	NA	NA	TRBJ2-7	TRBV4-3
CASSETGDGDGYTF	few	TRBD1	TRBJ1-2	TRBV10-1
CASSLLADQETQYF	NA	TRBD2	TRBJ2-5	TRBV9
CASSQATGGAYGYTF	few	TRBD1	TRBJ1-2	TRBV5-4
CASSQHRVNTEAFF	NA	NA	TRBJ1-1	TRBV4-3
CASSLGGWTDTQYF	few	NA	TRBJ2-3	TRBV7-9
CASSYSGPYRGETQYF	NA	NA	TRBJ2-5	TRBV6-5
CAWSPITGIRTGNTIYF	NA	NA	TRBJ1-3	TRBV30
CASSLVSSPRETQYF	NA	NA	TRBJ2-5	TRBV7-9
CASSWSGVEQFF	few	NA	TRBJ2-1	TRBV7-3
CASSPGEGTEAFF	NA	NA	TRBJ1-1	TRBV7-3
CASSLVERDTQYF	NA	NA	TRBJ2-3	TRBV7-8
CASSATGTSGVNEQFF	few	TRBD2	TRBJ2-1	TRBV9
CASSAGLAGTETQYF	NA	TRBD2	TRBJ2-5	TRBV9
CSARDSYEQYF	NA	NA	NA	TRBV29-1
CASSTRTSGRATDTQYF	NA	TRBD2	TRBJ2-3	TRBV27
CASSFLQGALTYNEQFF	few	TRBD1	TRBJ2-1	TRBV13
CAISETNTYEQYF	NA	NA	TRBJ2-7	TRBV10-3
CASSFPDRGPYEQYF	few	TRBD1	TRBJ2-7	TRBV5-6
CASSSLAGELFF	NA	NA	TRBJ2-2	TRBV7-9
CASKTGVSQGYGYTF	NA	NA	TRBJ1-2	TRBV5-1
CARDTGTSGSLGTDTQYF	NA	TRBD2	TRBJ2-3	TRBV30
CASSQVGGVSTDTQYF	NA	NA	TRBJ2-3	TRBV14
CAWAPGGRTKLFF	few	TRBD1	TRBJ1-4	TRBV30
CASSGRDRRTDTQYF	NA	TRBD2	TRBJ2-3	TRBV7-9
CASSFQGFGNIQYF	few	NA	TRBJ2-4	TRBV5-1
CASSLDPRQGDVAFF	NA	TRBD1	TRBJ1-1	TRBV5-4
CASSYVVAGMADTQYF	NA	NA	TRBJ2-3	TRBV6-6
CASRQGLAGSYEQYF	NA	TRBD2	TRBJ2-7	TRBV2
CASSRNTGTGTDTQYF	few	TRBD1	TRBJ2-3	TRBV14
CASRTPGGRTSVESSYNEQFF	NA	TRBD2	TRBJ2-1	TRBV5-1